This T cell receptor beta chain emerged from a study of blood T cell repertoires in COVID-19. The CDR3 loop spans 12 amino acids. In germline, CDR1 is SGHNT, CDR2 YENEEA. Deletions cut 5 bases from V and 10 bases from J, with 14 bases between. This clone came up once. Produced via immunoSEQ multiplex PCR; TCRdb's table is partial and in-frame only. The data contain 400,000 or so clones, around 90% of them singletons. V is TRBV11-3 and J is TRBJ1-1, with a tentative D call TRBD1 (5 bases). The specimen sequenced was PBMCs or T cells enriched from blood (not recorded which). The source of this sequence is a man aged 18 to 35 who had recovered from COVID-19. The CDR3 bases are TGTGCCAGCAGCCCCGAAGGGGTAGGAGCTTTCTTT. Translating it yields CASSPEGVGAFF.